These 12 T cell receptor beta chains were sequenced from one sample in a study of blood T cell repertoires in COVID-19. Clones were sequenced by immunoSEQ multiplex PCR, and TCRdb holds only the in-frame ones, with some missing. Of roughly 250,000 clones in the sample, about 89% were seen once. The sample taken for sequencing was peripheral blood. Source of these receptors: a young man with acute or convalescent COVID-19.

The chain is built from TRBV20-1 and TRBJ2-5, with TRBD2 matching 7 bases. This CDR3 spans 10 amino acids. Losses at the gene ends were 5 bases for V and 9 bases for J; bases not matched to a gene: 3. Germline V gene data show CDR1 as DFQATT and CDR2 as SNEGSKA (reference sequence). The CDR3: CSASRGAQYF. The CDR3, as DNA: TGCAGTGCTTCCCGGGGGGCCCAGTACTTC.

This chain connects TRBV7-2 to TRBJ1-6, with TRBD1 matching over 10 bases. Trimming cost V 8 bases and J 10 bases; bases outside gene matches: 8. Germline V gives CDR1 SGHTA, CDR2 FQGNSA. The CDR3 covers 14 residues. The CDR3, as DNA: TGTGCCAGCCGTCGACAGGGGGCTTTATCACCCCTCCACTTT. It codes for CASRRQGALSPLHF.

In nucleotides, the CDR3 is TGTGCCTGGAGTCCGGGACAGGGGAAGTTTGGCTACACCTTC. Protein: CAWSPGQGKFGYTF. The V call is TRBV30, the J call TRBJ1-2, with 10 bases aligning to TRBD1. CDR1 is GTSNPN and CDR2 is SVGIG in the germline V gene (reference sequence). The CDR3 contains 14 residues. J lost 7 bases, V lost 2 bases, and 7 bases had no gene match.

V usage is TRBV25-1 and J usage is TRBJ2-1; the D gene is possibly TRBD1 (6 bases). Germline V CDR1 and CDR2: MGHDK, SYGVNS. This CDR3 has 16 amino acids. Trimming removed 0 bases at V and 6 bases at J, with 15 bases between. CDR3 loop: CASSEYETGMGNEQFF. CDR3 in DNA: TGTGCCAGCAGTGAATATGAGACAGGTATGGGCAATGAGCAGTTCTTC.

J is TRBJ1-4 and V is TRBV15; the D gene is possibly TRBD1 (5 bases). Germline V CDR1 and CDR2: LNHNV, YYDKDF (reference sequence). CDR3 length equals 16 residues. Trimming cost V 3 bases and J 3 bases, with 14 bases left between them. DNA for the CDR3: TGTGCCACCAGCAGGGCGGACGGGGGGTCTAATGAAAAACTGTTTTTT. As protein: CATSRADGGSNEKLFF.

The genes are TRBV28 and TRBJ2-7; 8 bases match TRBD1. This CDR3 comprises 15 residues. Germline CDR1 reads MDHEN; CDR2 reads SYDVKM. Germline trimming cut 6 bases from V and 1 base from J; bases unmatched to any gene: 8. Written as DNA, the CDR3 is TGTGCCAGCAGCATAACAGGGGGTGCGTCCTACGAGCAGTACTTC. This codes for CASSITGGASYEQYF.

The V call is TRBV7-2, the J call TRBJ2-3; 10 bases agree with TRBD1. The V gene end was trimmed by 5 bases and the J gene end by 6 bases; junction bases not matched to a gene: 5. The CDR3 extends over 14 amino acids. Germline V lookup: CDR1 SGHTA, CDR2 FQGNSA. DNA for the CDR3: TGTGCCAGCAGCGACAGGGGGCGGTACGATACGCAGTATTTT. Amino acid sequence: CASSDRGRYDTQYF.

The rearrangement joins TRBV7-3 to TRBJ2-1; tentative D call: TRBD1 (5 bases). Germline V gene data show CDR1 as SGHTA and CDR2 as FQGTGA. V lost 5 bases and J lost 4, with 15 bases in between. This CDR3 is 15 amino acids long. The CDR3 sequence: CASSLSGASYNEQFF. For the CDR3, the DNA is TGTGCCAGCAGCCTTAGTGGGGCCTCGTACAATGAGCAGTTCTTC.

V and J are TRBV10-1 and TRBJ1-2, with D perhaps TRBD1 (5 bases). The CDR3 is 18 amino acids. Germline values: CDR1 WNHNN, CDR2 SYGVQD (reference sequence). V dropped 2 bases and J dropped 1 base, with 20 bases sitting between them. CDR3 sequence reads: CASSERRRGQGFNYGYTF. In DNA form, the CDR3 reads TGCGCCAGCAGTGAGCGGCGGCGGGGCCAGGGATTTAACTATGGCTACACCTTC.

The CDR3 sequence is CASSLGGLAYNEQFF. The DNA for the CDR3 is TGCGCCAGCAGCCTCGGGGGGTTGGCCTACAATGAGCAGTTCTTC. The chain joins TRBV4-1 to TRBJ2-1; 7 bases map to TRBD2. Germline trimming cut 4 bases from V and 2 bases from J; bases unmatched to any gene: 5. Germline CDR1 is MGHRA and CDR2 is YSYEKL. The length of the CDR3 is 15 residues.

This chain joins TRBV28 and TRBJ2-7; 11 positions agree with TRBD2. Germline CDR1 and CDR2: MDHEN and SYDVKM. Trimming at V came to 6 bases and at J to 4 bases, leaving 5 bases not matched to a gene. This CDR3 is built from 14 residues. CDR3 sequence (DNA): TGTGCCAGCAGCCGACTAGCGGGGAAATACGAGCAGTACTTC. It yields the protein CASSRLAGKYEQYF.

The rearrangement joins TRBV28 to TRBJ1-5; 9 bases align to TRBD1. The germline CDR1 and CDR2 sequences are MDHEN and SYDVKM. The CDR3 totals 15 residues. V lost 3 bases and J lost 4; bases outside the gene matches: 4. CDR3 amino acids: CASSLGTGYNQPQHF. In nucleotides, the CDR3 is TGTGCCAGCAGTTTGGGGACAGGGTATAATCAGCCCCAGCATTTT.